This TCR beta chain was obtained from a study of somatic mutations in cytotoxic T cells in rheumatoid arthritis (dated by TCRdb to about 2017). Broadly, across the study: Patient peripheral blood (around 30 ml EDTA) was drawn right after diagnosis and before any treatment started. A FACSAria II or Sony SH800 was used to flow-sort some V beta antibody-stained T-cell populations at nearly 100% purity, and TCRB sequencing was also done on sorted V beta1+ cells. In newly diagnosed rheumatoid arthritis without treatment, the study examined if expanded CD8+ T-cell clones harbor somatic mutations, relying on TCRB deep sequencing to characterize clonality. For roughly 61 rheumatoid arthritis patients and 20 or so healthy controls, TCRB deep sequencing was carried out. Patient and control groups had essentially identical median ages. The paper as a whole reports these results and caveats: The expanded CD8+ clones had unknown antigen targets, and not appearing in virus-specific databases did not rule out that they were virus-specific. In patients, CD8+ clonality rose with age (Spearman r of about 0.53), which was not the case in healthy controls. There was no significant difference in CD8+ T-cell clonality between rheumatoid arthritis patients and age-matched healthy controls. Several identical CD8+ TCRB sequences were found in both blood and synovial fluid, and in about an eighth of the roughly 60 patients the largest CD8+ clone exceeded 20% of CD8+ cells.

CD4+ and CD8+ cells were isolated by positive magnetic bead selection on an AutoMACS, and purity was checked by flow cytometry. Clonal expansions were first screened by flow cytometry with a TCR V beta antibody panel, then characterized by TCRB deep sequencing of sorted CD8+ fractions. Peripheral blood mononuclear cells were obtained using density gradient separation with Ficoll-Paque PLUS. DNA from CD4-enriched, CD8-enriched or PBMC samples was extracted using Nucleospin Tissue or Tissue XS kits and then quantified on a Qubit 2.0 fluorometer. Genomic DNA underwent TCRB CDR3 sequencing using the immunoSEQ assay. In the authors' own workflow: Only a few patient CD8+ clones larger than 1% matched published virus-specific TCRB sequences when compared against them. Nothing other than productive TCRB rearrangements was included in the analyses. A clone was defined by a unique TCRB CDR3 sequence, and clonality was computed as a productive clonality index based on Shannon entropy. Repertoire overlap between two samples was calculated from the template counts of each clone relative to total templates per sample. V-gene usage from TCRB sequencing and V-gene usage measured by flow cytometry were correlated (Spearman r of around 0.6). TCRdb took over this immuneACCESS table, retaining in-frame rearrangements with V and J assigned. Such tables are incomplete; in checked studies, under half of the missing clones stem from an unresolved V gene, and the remainder is unexplained. That table is the source of V, J and clone size, and D and trimming were worked out from the DNA. The sample table records under 25,000 clones; around 85% of these occur just once. Roughly 6.9% of the sample rests with the top ten.

Notes on this clone: What this receptor recognizes is not known. No base quality information exists; no much larger clone differs at one position.

Sequenced material: CD8+ T cells sorted from blood. This TCR came from a middle-aged woman with rheumatoid arthritis.

The sequenced DNA is TGTGCCAGCAGCGTACTCCAGGGGACCGCTGAAGCTTTCTTT. This is translated as CASSVLQGTAEAFF. The chain employs TRBV9 and TRBJ1-1; matching of 6 bases hints at TRBD1 as the D gene. As encoded in the germline V gene, CDR1 is SGDLS while CDR2 is YYNGEE. The CDR3 measures 14 amino acids from cysteine to phenylalanine. Solely the CDR3 DNA is kept, with 42 bases framed from the first base. The junction shows trimming of 1 base on V and 6 bases on J, plus 13 bases between the germline ends. This CDR3, with the reference TRBV9 and TRBJ1-1 proteins standing in past its ends, gives the full variable domain DSGVTQTPKHLITATGQRVTLRCSPRSGDLSVYWYQQSLDQGLQFLIQYYNGEERAKGNILERFSAQQFPDLHSELNLSSLELGDSALYFCASSVLQGTAEAFFGQGTRLTVV.